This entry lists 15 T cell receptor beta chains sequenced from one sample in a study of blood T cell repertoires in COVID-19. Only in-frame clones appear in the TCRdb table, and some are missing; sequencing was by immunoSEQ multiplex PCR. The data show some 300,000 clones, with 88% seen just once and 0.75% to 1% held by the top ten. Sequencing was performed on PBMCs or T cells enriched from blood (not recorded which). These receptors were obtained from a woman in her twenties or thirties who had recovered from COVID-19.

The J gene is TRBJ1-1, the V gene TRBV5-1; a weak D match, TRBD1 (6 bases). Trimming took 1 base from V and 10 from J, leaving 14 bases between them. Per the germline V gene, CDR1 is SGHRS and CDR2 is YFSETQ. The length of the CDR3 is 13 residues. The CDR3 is CASSLQDSERAFF. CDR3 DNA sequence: TGCGCCAGCAGCTTGCAGGACAGCGAGAGAGCTTTCTTT.

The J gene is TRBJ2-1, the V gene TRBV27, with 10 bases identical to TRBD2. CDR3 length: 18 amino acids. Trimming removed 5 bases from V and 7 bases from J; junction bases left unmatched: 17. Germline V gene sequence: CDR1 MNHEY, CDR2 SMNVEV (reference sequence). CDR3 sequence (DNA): TGTGCCAGCAGTCAAGACGGGACCGGGACTAGCGATCGGAATGAGCAGTTCTTC. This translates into CASSQDGTGTSDRNEQFF.

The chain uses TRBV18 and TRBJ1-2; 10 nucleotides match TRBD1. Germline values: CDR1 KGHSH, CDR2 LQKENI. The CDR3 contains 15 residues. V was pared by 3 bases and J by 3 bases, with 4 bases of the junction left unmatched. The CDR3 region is CASSPTGGADYGYTF. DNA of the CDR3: TGTGCCAGCTCACCGACAGGGGGCGCGGACTATGGCTACACCTTC.

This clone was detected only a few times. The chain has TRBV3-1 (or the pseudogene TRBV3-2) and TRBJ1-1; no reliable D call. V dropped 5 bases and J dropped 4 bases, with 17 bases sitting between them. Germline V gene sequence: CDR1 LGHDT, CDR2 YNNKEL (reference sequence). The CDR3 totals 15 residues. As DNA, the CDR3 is TGTGCCAGCAGCAAGTCAGAGAGCCGGAGCACTGAAGCTTTCTTT. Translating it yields CASSKSESRSTEAFF.

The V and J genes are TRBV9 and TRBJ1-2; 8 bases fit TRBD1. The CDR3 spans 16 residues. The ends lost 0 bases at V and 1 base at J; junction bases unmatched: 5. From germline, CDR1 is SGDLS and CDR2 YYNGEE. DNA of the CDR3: TGTGCCAGCAGCGTAGAACCTGACAGGGGTAACTATGGCTACACCTTC. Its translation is CASSVEPDRGNYGYTF.

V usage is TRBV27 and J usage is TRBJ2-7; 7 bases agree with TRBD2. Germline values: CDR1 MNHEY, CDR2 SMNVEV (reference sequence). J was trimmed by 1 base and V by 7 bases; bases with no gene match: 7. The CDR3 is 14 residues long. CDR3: CASKGRELSYEQYF. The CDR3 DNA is TGTGCCAGCAAGGGGCGGGAGCTTTCCTACGAGCAGTACTTC.

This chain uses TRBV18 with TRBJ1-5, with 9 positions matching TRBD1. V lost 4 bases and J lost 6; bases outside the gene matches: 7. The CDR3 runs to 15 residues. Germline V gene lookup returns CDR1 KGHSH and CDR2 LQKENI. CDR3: CASSRGTGRIQPQHF. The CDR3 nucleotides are TGTGCCAGCTCACGCGGGACAGGGAGGATTCAGCCCCAGCATTTT. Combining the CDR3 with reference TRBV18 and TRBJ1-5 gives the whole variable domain NAGVMQNPRHLVRRRGQEARLRCSPMKGHSHVYWYRQLPEEGLKFMVYLQKENIIDESGMPKERFSAEFPKEGPSILRIQQVVRGDSAAYFCASSRGTGRIQPQHFGDGTRLSIL.

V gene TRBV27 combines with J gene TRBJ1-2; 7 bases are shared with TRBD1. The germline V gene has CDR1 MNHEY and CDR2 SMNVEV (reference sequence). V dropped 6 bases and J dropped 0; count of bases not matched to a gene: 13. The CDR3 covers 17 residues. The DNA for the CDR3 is TGTGCCAGCAGACTAAGGGACAGTCCTATTGCTAACTATGGCTACACCTTC. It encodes CASRLRDSPIANYGYTF.

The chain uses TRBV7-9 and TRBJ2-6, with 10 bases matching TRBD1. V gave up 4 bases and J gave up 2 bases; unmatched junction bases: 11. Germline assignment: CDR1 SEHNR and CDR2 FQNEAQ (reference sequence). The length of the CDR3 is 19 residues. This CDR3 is CASSSRQGAIGAGANVLTF. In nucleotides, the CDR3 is TGTGCCAGCAGCTCAAGACAGGGGGCGATCGGGGCTGGGGCCAACGTCCTGACTTTC.

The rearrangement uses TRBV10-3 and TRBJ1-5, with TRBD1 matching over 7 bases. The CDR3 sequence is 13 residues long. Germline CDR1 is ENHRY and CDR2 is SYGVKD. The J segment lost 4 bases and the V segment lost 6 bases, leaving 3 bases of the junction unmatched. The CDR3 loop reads CAISGTANQPQHF. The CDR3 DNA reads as TGTGCCATCAGCGGGACAGCAAATCAGCCCCAGCATTTT.

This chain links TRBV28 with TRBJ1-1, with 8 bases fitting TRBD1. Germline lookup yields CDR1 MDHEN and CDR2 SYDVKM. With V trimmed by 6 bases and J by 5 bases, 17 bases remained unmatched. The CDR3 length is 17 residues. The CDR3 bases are TGTGCCAGCAGGCAAGAGCTGAGGGACAGGCGGGGGACTGAAGCTTTCTTT. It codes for CASRQELRDRRGTEAFF.

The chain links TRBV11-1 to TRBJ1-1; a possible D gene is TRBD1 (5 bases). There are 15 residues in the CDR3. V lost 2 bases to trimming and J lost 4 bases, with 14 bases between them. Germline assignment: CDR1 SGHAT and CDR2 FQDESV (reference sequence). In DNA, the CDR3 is TGTGCCAGCAGCTTACTCGGGGGTGAGGCCACTGAAGCTTTCTTT. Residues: CASSLLGGEATEAFF.

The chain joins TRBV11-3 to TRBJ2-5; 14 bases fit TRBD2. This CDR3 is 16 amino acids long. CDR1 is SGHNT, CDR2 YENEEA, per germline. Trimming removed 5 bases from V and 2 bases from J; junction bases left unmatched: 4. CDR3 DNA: TGTGCCAGCAGCGTCGGACTAGCGGGGGGACAAGAGACCCAGTACTTC. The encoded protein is CASSVGLAGGQETQYF.

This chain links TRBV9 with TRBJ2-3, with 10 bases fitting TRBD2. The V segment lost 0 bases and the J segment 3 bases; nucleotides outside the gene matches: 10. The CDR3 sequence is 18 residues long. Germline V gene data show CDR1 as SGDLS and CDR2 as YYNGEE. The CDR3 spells CASSVGASGGQITDTQYF. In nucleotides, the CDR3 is TGTGCCAGCAGCGTAGGGGCTAGCGGGGGTCAAATAACAGATACGCAGTATTTT.

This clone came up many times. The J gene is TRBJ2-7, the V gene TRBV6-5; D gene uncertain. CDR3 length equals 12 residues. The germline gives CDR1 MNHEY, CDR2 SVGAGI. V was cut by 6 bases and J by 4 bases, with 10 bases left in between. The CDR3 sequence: CASRSTRYEQYF. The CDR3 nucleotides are TGTGCCAGCAGATCTACGCGGTACGAGCAGTACTTC.